This is a list of T cell receptor beta chains from one sample in a study of cytotoxic CD8 clonotypes in ibrutinib-treated CLL. Method: immunoSEQ multiplex PCR; TCRdb's copy keeps in-frame clones and lacks some. This table holds 19,000 or so clones, about 84% found once. The sample was PBMCs, taken before ibrutinib treatment. These TCRs come from a human donor with chronic lymphocytic leukemia. CDR3s include the opening cysteine and the closing phenylalanine or tryptophan.

v_gene,j_gene,CDR3aa
TRBV28,TRBJ1-5,CASSDLSFSNQPQHF
TRBV7-6,TRBJ2-3,CASSTPRVGLGDTQYF
TRBV9,TRBJ2-7,CASSVGGTGFEQYF
TRBV27,TRBJ1-2,CASSFLGQGAGMYGYTF
TRBV21-1,TRBJ2-2,CASSKLPPTQTGGLVNTGELFF
TRBV2,TRBJ1-2,CASTLGTPSSSGYTF
TRBV6-5,TRBJ1-1,CASSYHPEANTEAFF
TRBV10-3,TRBJ2-1,CAIRGVLGNEQFF
TRBV5-4,TRBJ1-1,CASSLGTGRVYTEAFF
TRBV18,TRBJ2-2,CASSPLSLAGDNTGELFF
TRBV7-2,TRBJ2-7,CASSLRTGGYEQYF
TRBV7-2,TRBJ2-7,CASSLAFGYEQYF
TRBV9,TRBJ2-5,CASSAPRETQYF
TRBV18,TRBJ2-2,CASSPFDRAPDTGELFF
TRBV6-5,TRBJ1-2,CASSRTFGYTF
TRBV19,TRBJ1-2,CASSIAHGYTF
TRBV27,TRBJ2-2,CASRRGQALTGELFF
TRBV6-6,TRBJ2-3,CASRPGGSTDTQYF
TRBV5-1,TRBJ1-4,CASSLPLQGVANEKLFF
TRBV19,TRBJ2-2,CASSTRTGRGTGELFF
TRBV5-4,TRBJ1-6,CASSLGAGGNSPLHF
TRBV18,TRBJ2-7,CASSPQGTTYEQYF
TRBV10-2,TRBJ2-3,CASSEMGGTDTQYF
TRBV6-5,TRBJ2-3,CASSSQGLGTDTQYF
TRBV27,TRBJ2-7,CASSTRTLNEQYF
TRBV30,TRBJ2-2,CAWDRTSGGGGELFF